Listed below are T cell receptor beta chains from one sample, sequenced in a study of T cell repertoires in cytomegalovirus infection. In TCRdb, the reads were re-called with MiXCR into one record per CDR3 protein. This sample has about 230,000 distinct CDR3 sequences, with around 6.6% found just once. Sequencing input: PBMCs. The receptor set was obtained from a human donor in good health (CMV status not recorded). Some clones in this sample may be carry-over from other donors' samples. CDR3s include the opening cysteine and the closing phenylalanine or tryptophan. A D gene is named only where the DNA matches it firmly. Only part of the rows carry a size: once, few, many, or a class if the clone is expanded.

v_gene	d_gene	abundance	j_gene	CDR3nt	CDR3aa
TRBV7-3	TRBD2	many	TRBJ2-2	TGTGCCAGCAGCCGTAGAGCTAGCGGGGGGGCCAACACCGGGGAGCTGTTTTTT	CASSRRASGGANTGELFF
TRBV7-2	.	many	TRBJ1-2	TGTGCCAGCAGCTTGGGACTGGGGGATGGCTACACCTTC	CASSLGLGDGYTF
TRBV19	TRBD1	.	TRBJ2-7	TGTGCCAGTACCCGCAGGGGGCTAGGCGAGCAGTACTTC	CASTRRGLGEQYF
TRBV6-4	.	many	TRBJ2-4	TGTGCCAGCAGTGACTCGAATAGACGGACGGAGAAAAACATTCAGTACTTC	CASSDSNRRTEKNIQYF
TRBV6-2/TRBV6-3	TRBD1	few	TRBJ1-2	TGTGCCAGCAGTTACTCATGGACCGGGACAGAGAACTATGGCTACACCTTC	CASSYSWTGTENYGYTF
TRBV12-3/TRBV12-4	TRBD1	many	TRBJ1-1	TGTGCCAGCAGTTTGTCCGGACAGGGGGCCACTGAAGCTTTCTTT	CASSLSGQGATEAFF
TRBV4-1	.	many	TRBJ1-2	TGCGCCAGCAGCCAAGGGGCTATACAGGTTAACTATGGCTACACCTTC	CASSQGAIQVNYGYTF
TRBV29-1	.	many	TRBJ2-3	TGCAGCGTTGAGTTCGTGACGGCAGATACGCAGTATTTT	CSVEFVTADTQYF
TRBV7-2	.	many	TRBJ1-2	TGTGCCAGCAGCTTAGGAGACCGTTATGGCTACACCTTC	CASSLGDRYGYTF
TRBV4-1	TRBD1	many	TRBJ1-5	TGCGCCAGCAGCCAAGACACCGGGACAGGGTATCAGCCCCAGCATTTT	CASSQDTGTGYQPQHF
TRBV29-1	TRBD1	.	TRBJ1-1	TGCAGCGTTAGGCGACAGGGAGAAAGAACTGAAGCTTTCTTT	CSVRRQGERTEAFF
TRBV29-1	.	many	TRBJ1-5	TGCAGCGTTGAAGAAGGAGGACACCCCAATCAGCCCCAGCATTTT	CSVEEGGHPNQPQHF
TRBV19	TRBD1	many	TRBJ1-2	TGTGCCAGTAGTAGCACAGGGGATGTCTATGGCTACACCTTC	CASSSTGDVYGYTF
TRBV6-2/TRBV6-3	TRBD1	many	TRBJ1-2	TGTGCCAGCAGCCGGACAGGGGCTGGCTACACCTTC	CASSRTGAGYTF
TRBV6-2/TRBV6-3	.	many	TRBJ2-1	TGTGCCAGCAGTTACCGGCCGCGGGACAGCAGCTCCTACAATGAGCAGTTCTTC	CASSYRPRDSSSYNEQFF
TRBV20-1	.	.	TRBJ2-1	TGCAGTGCTAGCCGGGACGGAACCTACAATGAGCAGTTCTTC	CSASRDGTYNEQFF
TRBV6-5	.	many	TRBJ1-2	TGTGCCAGCAGTTACTCGAGGGGGAACTATGGCTACACCTTC	CASSYSRGNYGYTF
TRBV6-2/TRBV6-3	.	many	TRBJ2-4	TGTGCCAGCAGTCGGACGGGATCATTAGCCAAAAACATTCAGTACTTC	CASSRTGSLAKNIQYF
TRBV6-5	.	many	TRBJ1-1	TGTGCCAGCAAGTCGAGTTCTCGCGGGAGGTCCGACACTGAAGCTTTCTTT	CASKSSSRGRSDTEAFF
TRBV2	.	many	TRBJ2-5	TGTGCCAGCAACGGCGCCTTGTTGTACTTC	CASNGALLYF
TRBV20-1	TRBD2	few	TRBJ2-5	TGCAGTGCTCACACTCGGGGGGGGGACACCCAGTACTTC	CSAHTRGGDTQYF
TRBV20-1	.	many	TRBJ1-2	TGCAGTGCTTCTACCGGGACCGAGTGGGGCTACACCTTC	CSASTGTEWGYTF
TRBV5-1	.	many	TRBJ2-5	TGCGCCAGCAGCTTGGCCGGGAGTCAGGAAGAGACCCAGTACTTC	CASSLAGSQEETQYF
TRBV20-1	.	many	TRBJ2-7	TGCAGTGCTAGAGCGGCCCTCTACGAGCAGTACTTC	CSARAALYEQYF
TRBV3-1	TRBD1	few	TRBJ1-2	TGTGCCAGCAGCCAGAGCGACAGGGATCGGGGCTACACCTTC	CASSQSDRDRGYTF
TRBV19	.	many	TRBJ1-6	TGTGCCAGTAGTTTCACCTGGGCCCCCGAATCACCCCTCCACTTT	CASSFTWAPESPLHF
TRBV6-1	TRBD1	many	TRBJ2-7	TGTGCCAGCAGTAAGGGGACAGTATACGAGCAGTACTTC	CASSKGTVYEQYF
TRBV5-1	.	few	TRBJ2-7	TGCGCCAGCCGCCTAACACAAGGTCCTCAGTACTTC	CASRLTQGPQYF
TRBV20-1	.	few	TRBJ2-7	TGCAGTAAGACGATACGGGGGGCGCCGGAGCAGTACTTC	CSKTIRGAPEQYF
TRBV5-1	TRBD1	many	TRBJ2-1	TGCGCCAGCAGTCCGGGACAGGGCAATGAGCAGTTCTTC	CASSPGQGNEQFF
TRBV12-3/TRBV12-4	.	many	TRBJ1-5	TGTGCCAGCAGTTTGGGGGAGTATCAGCCCCAGCATTTT	CASSLGEYQPQHF
TRBV27	.	few	TRBJ2-1	TGTGCCAGCACCATAATGGGGGGTAGGCAGTTCTTC	CASTIMGGRQFF
TRBV20-1	TRBD2	many	TRBJ2-1	TGCAGTGCTAGCTGGCGGGGGGGCCACTCCTACAATGAGCAGTTCTTC	CSASWRGGHSYNEQFF
TRBV29-1	.	.	TRBJ2-7	TGCAGCGTTGTGAATAAGGCCTACGAGCAGTACTTC	CSVVNKAYEQYF
TRBV29-1	TRBD1	many	TRBJ2-3	TGCAGCGTTGAAGTAGTTGGACAGGGAAGTGGAGATACGCAGTATTTT	CSVEVVGQGSGDTQYF
TRBV5-1	.	.	TRBJ1-5	TGCGCCAGCAGCGTATCACCTGATCAGCCCCAGCATTTT	CASSVSPDQPQHF
TRBV2	.	.	TRBJ2-5	TGTGCCAGCAGTGAACCCACGACCCAGTACTTC	CASSEPTTQYF
TRBV7-8	TRBD1	many	TRBJ1-6	TGTGCCAGCAGCTTAGGGGACAGGGCTTCACCCCTCCACTTT	CASSLGDRASPLHF
TRBV12-3/TRBV12-4	.	many	TRBJ1-5	TGTGCCAGCGGACGGGCGGGCAATCAGCCCCAGCATTTT	CASGRAGNQPQHF
TRBV7-3	.	many	TRBJ2-5	TGTGCCAGCAGCTTCTCAGGGATGGGGGAGACCCAGTACTTC	CASSFSGMGETQYF
TRBV29-1	.	many	TRBJ2-5	TGCAGCGTTTCTAAGGGGAAAGACTGGGAGACCCAGTACTTC	CSVSKGKDWETQYF
TRBV10-3	TRBD1	many	TRBJ2-1	TGTGCCATCAGCTGGACAGGGCCTGGCAATGAGCAGTTCTTC	CAISWTGPGNEQFF
TRBV6-2/TRBV6-3	.	many	TRBJ1-1	TGTGCCAGCAGTTACCCTCTGTTAAGGACCTGGAACACTGAAGCTTTCTTT	CASSYPLLRTWNTEAFF
TRBV5-4	.	many	TRBJ2-2	TGTGCCAGCAGCGTGACAGGTGACACCGGGGAGCTGTTTTTT	CASSVTGDTGELFF
TRBV15	.	.	TRBJ1-5	TGTGCCACCAGCAGCCGGGATGTCAATCAGCCCCAGCATTTT	CATSSRDVNQPQHF
TRBV5-4	TRBD1	many	TRBJ2-5	TGTGCCAGCAGCTCAGGGACAGGGGAGGGTGGGGAGACCCAGTACTTC	CASSSGTGEGGETQYF
TRBV7-2	TRBD1	many	TRBJ2-7	TGTGCCAGCAGCTCGAGGACAGGGGGCAACGAGCAGTACTTC	CASSSRTGGNEQYF
TRBV7-2	TRBD2	many	TRBJ2-5	TGTGCCAGCAGCTTGGGCGGGGGGACCGGAGAGACCCAGTACTTC	CASSLGGGTGETQYF
TRBV29-1	.	many	TRBJ2-1	TGCAGCGTTGTGCTCCAGGGTCGCGGTGAGCAGTTCTTC	CSVVLQGRGEQFF
TRBV5-6	.	many	TRBJ1-1	TGTGCCAGCAGCTTGGACATCTGGGACACTGAAGCTTTCTTT	CASSLDIWDTEAFF
TRBV28	TRBD1	many	TRBJ1-5	TGTGCCAGCAGTTCACCGGGACAGGGGGCTGGTCAGCCCCAGCATTTT	CASSSPGQGAGQPQHF
TRBV2	.	many	TRBJ1-1	TGTGCCAGCAGTGCCGGGAGAGACACTGAAGCTTTCTTT	CASSAGRDTEAFF
TRBV4-3	.	many	TRBJ2-2	TGCGCCAGCAGCCAAGATTCGGCAGGGGAATCCGGGGAGCTGTTTTTT	CASSQDSAGESGELFF
TRBV7-9	.	many	TRBJ2-5	TGTGCCAGCAGCTTAGGAATCTACCAAGAGACCCAGTACTTC	CASSLGIYQETQYF
TRBV7-9	.	many	TRBJ2-5	TGTGCCAGCAGCGCAGGACGGGCCACAACCCAAGAGACCCAGTACTTC	CASSAGRATTQETQYF